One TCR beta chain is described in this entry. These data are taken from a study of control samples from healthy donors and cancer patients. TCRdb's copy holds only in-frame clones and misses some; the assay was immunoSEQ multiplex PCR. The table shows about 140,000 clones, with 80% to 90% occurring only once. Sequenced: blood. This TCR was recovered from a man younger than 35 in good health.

Written as DNA, the CDR3 is TGCGCCAGCAGCCAAGGGAATCAGCCCCAGCATTTT. Translating it yields CASSQGNQPQHF. The V call is TRBV4-1, the J call TRBJ1-5; D not certain. Trimming cost V 1 base and J 4 bases, with 2 bases left between them. CDR3 length: 12 residues. CDR1 is MGHRA and CDR2 is YSYEKL in the germline V gene.